The sequence of this T cell receptor (beta chain) was determined in a study of cytomegalovirus exposure and HLA in healthy donors. This CDR3 has 12 residues. CDR1 and CDR2 from the germline V gene are MDHEN and SYDVKM. V was trimmed by 4 bases and J by 5 bases, leaving 5 bases between them. Vbeta (60) and Jbeta (13) primers were used in the PCR. Generated by immunoSEQ multiplex PCR, the TCRdb table keeps only in-frame clones and is missing some. The sample yields some 130,000 clones, over 60% seen once. As concerns this clone: Its antigen is as yet unknown.

Notes on the study in general: Researchers reported in a later analysis that a missense DCLRE1C variant was tied to TCR beta V- and J-gene trimming. CMV serostatus was the sole immune exposure information available. As a later analysis revealed, the rate of TCR association differed by HLA locus, with DRB1 most and HLA-C fewest.

V and J are TRBV28 and TRBJ1-4; D gene ambiguous. Sequences were obtained from PBMCs. The TCR originated in a male donor in good health and CMV-seropositive. The CDR3 DNA is TGTGCCAGCAGTTCCCTAAATGAAAAACTGTTTTTT. Translating it yields CASSSLNEKLFF.